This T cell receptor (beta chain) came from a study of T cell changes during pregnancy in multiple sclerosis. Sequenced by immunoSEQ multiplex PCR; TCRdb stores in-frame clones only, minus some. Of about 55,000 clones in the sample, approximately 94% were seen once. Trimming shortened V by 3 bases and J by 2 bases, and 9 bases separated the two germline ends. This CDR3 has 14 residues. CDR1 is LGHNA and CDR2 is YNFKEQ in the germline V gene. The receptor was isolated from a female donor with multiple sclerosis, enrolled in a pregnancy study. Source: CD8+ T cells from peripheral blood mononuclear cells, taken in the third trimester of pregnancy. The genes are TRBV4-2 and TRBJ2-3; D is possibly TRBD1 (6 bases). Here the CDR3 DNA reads TGTGCCAGCAGCCAGCTGGGGGCCACAGATACGCAGTATTTT. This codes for CASSQLGATDTQYF.